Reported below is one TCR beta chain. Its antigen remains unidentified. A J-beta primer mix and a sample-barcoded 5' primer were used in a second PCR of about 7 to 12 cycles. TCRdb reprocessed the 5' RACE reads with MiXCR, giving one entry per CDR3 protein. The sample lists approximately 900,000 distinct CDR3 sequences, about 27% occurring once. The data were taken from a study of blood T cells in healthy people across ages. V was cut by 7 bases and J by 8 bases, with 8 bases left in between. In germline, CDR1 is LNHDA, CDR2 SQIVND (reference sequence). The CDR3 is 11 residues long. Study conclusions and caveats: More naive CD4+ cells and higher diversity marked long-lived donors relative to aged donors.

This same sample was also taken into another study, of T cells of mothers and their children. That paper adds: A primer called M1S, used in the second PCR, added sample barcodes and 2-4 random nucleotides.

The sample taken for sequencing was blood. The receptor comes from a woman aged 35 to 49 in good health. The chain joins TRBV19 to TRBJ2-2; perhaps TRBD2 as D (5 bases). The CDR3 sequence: CASMRAGELFF. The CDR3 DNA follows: TGTGCCAGTATGCGGGCAGGGGAGCTGTTTTTT.